The sequence of this TCR beta chain was determined in a study of neurological immune-mediated disorders. The authors made cDNA by 5'RACE with 10-nucleotide random UMIs. Using its own MiXCR run on the 5' RACE reads, TCRdb lists one record per CDR3 protein. The top ten hold about 0.5% of the sample, which has fewer than 45,000 distinct CDR3 sequences, about 6% seen once. This clonotype was seen repeatedly, ten times or more. This CDR3 contains 17 residues. The ends were cut back, 1 base at V and 10 bases at J, with 22 bases in the middle. Germline CDR1 reads LGHNA; CDR2 reads YNFKEQ. V usage is TRBV4-2 and J usage is TRBJ1-4; D is possibly TRBD1 (5 bases). The sequence was obtained from a woman in her 40s in good health. The sample was CD4+ T cells from blood. CDR3 protein: CASSQAVFQGGVGKLFF. The CDR3 DNA reads as TGTGCCAGCAGCCAAGCGGTATTCCAGGGCGGTGTGGGAAAACTGTTTTTT.